These 30 T cell receptor beta chains were all obtained from the same sample, sequenced in a study of T cell repertoires in cytomegalovirus infection. TCRdb itself ran the reads through MiXCR, one entry per CDR3 protein. The table shows 85,000 to 130,000 distinct CDR3 sequences, with roughly a quarter occurring only once. Sequencing was carried out using CD8+ T cells from PBMCs. Receptors were obtained from a human donor in good health (CMV status not recorded). Some clones in this sample may be carry-over from other donors' samples.

This clonotype appeared many times. The chain employs TRBV7-2 and TRBJ1-2, with D unresolved. V was trimmed by 3 bases and J by 1 base, leaving 15 bases between them. The CDR3 is 16 amino acids. The V gene's germline CDR1 is SGHTA and CDR2 FQGNSA. The CDR3 protein is CASSFSGLEYNYGYTF. The CDR3 bases are TGTGCCAGCAGCTTCTCCGGGCTGGAGTATAACTATGGCTACACCTTC.

This clonotype was picked up a small number of times. The chain uses TRBV27 and TRBJ2-7, with D perhaps TRBD1 (6 bases). The V end was cut by 6 bases, the J end by 2 bases, with 14 bases between. The germline CDR1 and CDR2 sequences are MNHEY and SMNVEV (reference sequence). This CDR3 is built from 14 residues. As DNA, the CDR3 is TGTGCCAGCAGCAGGGGAAAGGGTCCCTACGAGCAGTACTTC. This gives the protein CASSRGKGPYEQYF.

The sample holds a few counts of this clonotype. This chain joins TRBV9 and TRBJ2-1; 10 bases match TRBD1. V gave up 0 bases and J gave up 7 bases; unmatched junction bases: 4. This CDR3 has 15 residues. Germline loops: CDR1 SGDLS, CDR2 YYNGEE. The CDR3 reads CASSVEGQGKNEQFF. CDR3 bases: TGTGCCAGCAGCGTAGAGGGACAGGGGAAAAATGAGCAGTTCTTC.

This clonotype showed up many times. The genes are TRBV7-9 and TRBJ1-3; 7 bases agree with TRBD1. The germline V gene has CDR1 SEHNR and CDR2 FQNEAQ (reference sequence). The CDR3 loop spans 15 amino acids. After removal of 6 bases from V and 2 bases from J, the junction contained 7 bases not matched to a gene. The DNA of the CDR3 is TGTGCCAGCAGTGCCGACAGGGTTCCTGGAAACACCATATATTTT. Its translation is CASSADRVPGNTIYF.

This chain links TRBV6-2 or TRBV6-3 with TRBJ1-5; D is perhaps TRBD1 (6 bases). CDR1 is MNHEY and CDR2 is SVGEGT in the germline V gene. The V and J ends lost 5 bases and 0 bases respectively, with 20 bases between them. The CDR3 is 18 amino acids. The DNA for the CDR3 is TGTGCCAGCAGTGGGCCGCAGGGGTTCAGGAATAGCAATCAGCCCCAGCATTTT. This encodes CASSGPQGFRNSNQPQHF.

The rearrangement joins TRBV28 to TRBJ1-1; TRBD1 matches 7 bases. V shed 3 bases, J shed 4 bases, and the junction held 5 bases outside the gene matches. Germline CDR1 is MDHEN and CDR2 is SYDVKM. This CDR3 contains 14 residues. In DNA form, the CDR3 reads TGTGCCAGCAGTTTTGCCCACAGGGGCACTGAAGCTTTCTTT. Translated: CASSFAHRGTEAFF.

The chain has TRBV5-1 and TRBJ2-7; 9 nucleotides match TRBD1. Germline lookup yields CDR1 SGHRS and CDR2 YFSETQ. The CDR3 runs to 15 residues. Losses at the gene ends were 4 bases for V and 1 base for J; bases not matched to a gene: 6. The CDR3 nucleotides read TGCGCCAGCAGCCGTCCAGGGACAGGGTCCTACGAGCAGTACTTC. It translates to CASSRPGTGSYEQYF.

This clonotype has only a few counts. The rearrangement joins TRBV15 to TRBJ2-7, with D perhaps matching TRBD1 (6 bases). The CDR3 sequence is 12 residues long. Looked up from germline, CDR1 is LNHNV and CDR2 is YYDKDF (reference sequence). Trimming cost V 5 bases and J 1 base, with 6 bases left between them. The CDR3 reads CATSGQSYEQYF. In DNA, the CDR3 is TGTGCCACCAGCGGACAGTCCTACGAGCAGTACTTC.

Many counts were recorded for this clonotype. J is TRBJ2-1 and V is TRBV7-2; 11 bases agree with TRBD2. Per germline, CDR1 SGHTA and CDR2 FQGNSA. The CDR3 runs 16 residues. The J segment lost 2 bases and the V segment lost 2 bases, leaving 2 bases of the junction unmatched. This chain's CDR3 is CASSLLAGGAYNEQFF. The DNA of the CDR3 is TGTGCCAGCAGCTTATTAGCGGGGGGGGCCTACAATGAGCAGTTCTTC.

The sample holds a few counts of this clonotype. V is TRBV19 and J is TRBJ2-1; maybe TRBD1 (6 bases). This CDR3 is built from 15 residues. Trimming cost V 2 bases and J 4 bases, with 12 bases left between them. Germline CDR1 LNHDA, CDR2 SQIVND (reference sequence). CDR3 region: CASSISGDTYNEQFF. The CDR3 DNA follows: TGTGCCAGTAGTATATCCGGGGACACTTACAATGAGCAGTTCTTC.

Comments on this clonotype: Germline is not matched at one junction end, which may reflect a read error. The J gene is TRBJ2-1, the V gene TRBV5-4, with 10 bases lining up with TRBD2. The CDR3 has 14 residues. In germline, CDR1 is SGHNT, CDR2 YYREEE (reference sequence). This CDR3 reads CASSAASGSDEQSF. The CDR3 DNA reads as TGTGCCAGCAGCGCAGCTAGCGGGAGCGATGAGCAGTCCTTC.

In this sample, this clonotype turned up a few times. Here the CDR3 reads CASSYGLATTDTQYF. DNA for the CDR3: TGTGCCAGCAGTTACGGACTAGCCACCACAGATACGCAGTATTTT. J is TRBJ2-3 and V is TRBV12-3 or TRBV12-4; 8 bases are shared with TRBD2. The junction had 5 bases not matched to a gene; V was cut back by 4 bases and J by 2 bases. The CDR3 is 15 amino acids.

This clonotype was detected only a few times. The V gene is TRBV5-5, the J gene TRBJ2-4; TRBD1 is a possible D gene (5 bases). With 4 bases removed from V and 2 bases from J, the gap between germline ends came to 13 bases. Germline V CDR1 and CDR2: SGHKS, YYEKEE (reference sequence). This CDR3 contains 15 residues. CDR3 DNA sequence: TGTGCCAGCAGCCTAAGGGGCGGTCCCAAAAACATTCAGTACTTC. The encoded protein is CASSLRGGPKNIQYF.

In this sample, this clonotype turned up many times. The chain recombines TRBV12-3 or TRBV12-4 with TRBJ2-1; the D gene is possibly TRBD2 (5 bases). Deletions cut 5 bases from V and 3 bases from J, with 14 bases between. The CDR3 loop spans 15 amino acids. CDR3 in amino acids: CASSPESGNYNEQFF. Here the CDR3 DNA reads TGTGCCAGCAGTCCCGAAAGCGGAAACTACAATGAGCAGTTCTTC.

The J gene is TRBJ2-1, the V gene TRBV28; tentatively, D is TRBD1 or TRBD2 (5 bases each). V gave up 1 base and J gave up 9 bases, with 7 bases separating them. The CDR3 has 12 residues. Germline-derived CDR1 and CDR2 are MDHEN and SYDVKM. CDR3 loop: CASSLYGGEQFF. CDR3 coding DNA: TGTGCCAGCAGTTTATATGGGGGTGAGCAGTTCTTC.

There are many counts of this clonotype. V is TRBV11-2 and J is TRBJ2-7; 13 bases align to TRBD2. The CDR3 contains 17 residues. Germline V lookup: CDR1 SGHAT, CDR2 FQNNGV. Losses at the gene ends were 3 bases for V and 2 bases for J; bases not matched to a gene: 7. CDR3 sequence: CASSFLGTSGDPYEQYF. As DNA, the CDR3 is TGTGCCAGCAGCTTTTTAGGGACTAGCGGGGATCCCTACGAGCAGTACTTC.

This clonotype has more than one count but fewer than ten. The chain employs TRBV12-5 and TRBJ1-3; D remains unclear. CDR3 size: 16 residues. Germline V gene data show CDR1 as LGHNT and CDR2 as FRNRAP. Trimming took off 2 bases at V and 0 bases at J, with 11 bases between the two ends. For the CDR3, the DNA is TGTGCTAGTGGTTTGCCCCGGCTGGCCTCTGGAAACACCATATATTTT. It yields the protein CASGLPRLASGNTIYF. Together with reference TRBV12-5 and TRBJ1-3, the CDR3 gives the full variable domain: DARVTQTPRHKVTEMGQEVTMRCQPILGHNTVFWYRQTMMQGLELLAYFRNRAPLDDSGMPKDRFSAEMPDATLATLKIQPSEPRDSAVYFCASGLPRLASGNTIYFGEGSWLTVV.

This clonotype was found a few times. This rearrangement joins TRBV6-1 to TRBJ2-1; 7 nucleotides agree with TRBD1. With V trimmed by 6 bases and J by 0 bases, 5 bases remained unmatched. In germline, CDR1 is MNHNS, CDR2 SASEGT. This CDR3 is 15 amino acids long. DNA for the CDR3: TGTGCCAGCAGCAAAACAGGGGACTCCTACAATGAGCAGTTCTTC. It codes for CASSKTGDSYNEQFF.

This clonotype has a handful of counts. The chain combines TRBV12-3 or TRBV12-4 with TRBJ1-2, with a possible D match to TRBD1 (5 bases). The V end lost 2 bases, the J end lost 4 bases, and 8 bases lay between the germline ends. The CDR3 consists of 13 residues. CDR3 DNA sequence: TGTGCCAGCAGTTTAACAGGAGGCTATGGCTACACCTTC. Translated: CASSLTGGYGYTF.

This clonotype has a count of ten or more. The junction departs from germline at one end; a sequencing error may be responsible. The chain uses TRBV7-9 and TRBJ1-2, with D unclear. Per germline, CDR1 SEHNR and CDR2 FQNEAQ (reference sequence). The length of the CDR3 is 10 residues. The CDR3 DNA is TGTGCCAGCAGCCTGGACGTCCACTTCTTC. Residues: CASSLDVHFF.

The table lists this clonotype with many counts. This chain connects TRBV7-2 to TRBJ2-1; D is tentatively TRBD1 or TRBD2 (5 bases each). V shed 6 bases and J shed 7 bases, with 19 bases lying between them. Germline V lookup: CDR1 SGHTA, CDR2 FQGNSA. CDR3 length: 15 amino acids. The CDR3 sequence is CASRQPGRKRNEQFF. The CDR3 DNA is TGTGCCAGCAGACAACCGGGACGCAAAAGGAATGAGCAGTTCTTC. Looking up the rest from reference TRBV7-2 and TRBJ2-1 gives the full variable domain: GAGVSQSPSNKVTEKGKDVELRCDPISGHTALYWYRQSLGQGLEFLIYFQGNSAPDKSGLPSDRFSAERTGGSVSTLTIQRTQQEDSAVYLCASRQPGRKRNEQFFGPGTRLTVL.

This clonotype was detected only a few times. V and J are TRBV28 and TRBJ1-2; 7 bases are a match to TRBD1. The CDR3 is 19 residues long. Per the germline V gene, CDR1 is MDHEN and CDR2 is SYDVKM. V shed 1 base, J shed 3 bases, and the junction held 17 bases outside the gene matches. CDR3 nucleotide sequence: TGTGCCAGCAGTTTATTCTGGGACAGAGATATCAAAGGGGACTATGGCTACACCTTC. This codes for CASSLFWDRDIKGDYGYTF.

The chain uses TRBV7-9 and TRBJ1-4; no firm D call. The length of the CDR3 is 12 residues. The germline V gene has CDR1 SEHNR and CDR2 FQNEAQ (reference sequence). With 7 bases removed from V and 0 bases from J, the gap between germline ends came to 3 bases. CDR3 nucleotides: TGTGCCAGCACCTCAACTAATGAAAAACTGTTTTTT. Protein sequence: CASTSTNEKLFF.

This clonotype occurred once. V gene TRBV6-2 or TRBV6-3 combines with J gene TRBJ1-6; D ambiguous. The length of the CDR3 is 14 residues. The germline V and J ends were trimmed by 6 bases and 7 bases, with 13 bases remaining between them. CDR1 is MNHEY, CDR2 SVGEGT, per germline. The CDR3 protein is CASSAGRINSPLHF. For the CDR3, the DNA is TGTGCCAGCAGCGCCGGACGGATCAATTCACCCCTCCACTTT.

This clonotype was seen a single time. V gene TRBV5-1 combines with J gene TRBJ2-1; 7 bases map to TRBD1. V gave up 3 bases and J gave up 0 bases; unmatched junction bases: 6. This CDR3 is built from 16 residues. The germline CDR1 and CDR2 sequences are SGHRS and YFSETQ. CDR3 DNA: TGCGCCAGCAGCTACCCACGGGACAGCTCCTACAATGAGCAGTTCTTC. This codes for CASSYPRDSSYNEQFF.

This clonotype was found many times. This rearrangement joins TRBV7-2 to TRBJ2-1; perhaps TRBD2 as D (5 bases). V shed 6 bases and J shed 0 bases, with 12 bases lying between them. The germline gives CDR1 SGHTA, CDR2 FQGNSA. The CDR3 is made up of 15 amino acids. The CDR3 region is CASSLSGSSYNEQFF. The CDR3 bases are TGTGCCAGCAGTTTATCGGGGTCCTCCTACAATGAGCAGTTCTTC.

The chain has TRBV6-1 and TRBJ2-7; possibly TRBD2 for D (5 bases). The CDR3 has 15 residues. Germline CDR1 reads MNHNS; CDR2 reads SASEGT. V was shortened by 0 bases and J by 2 bases, with 11 bases between the two germline ends. The CDR3 sequence: CASSEAPGLAYEQYF. CDR3 sequence (DNA): TGTGCCAGCAGTGAAGCCCCGGGATTAGCCTACGAGCAGTACTTC.

The chain recombines TRBV30 with TRBJ2-2, with D perhaps matching TRBD2 (5 bases). The CDR3 runs 13 residues. The germline CDR1 and CDR2 sequences are GTSNPN and SVGIG (reference sequence). Trimming pared 3 bases from V and 7 bases from J, leaving 12 bases between. The CDR3 DNA reads as TGTGCCTGGAGGGGAGAAGGTATCGGGGAGCTGTTTTTT. Encoded protein: CAWRGEGIGELFF.

V and J are TRBV12-3 or TRBV12-4 and TRBJ2-5, with 9 bases identical to TRBD1. CDR3 length: 15 residues. J lost 1 base, V lost 5 bases, and 5 bases had no gene match. In nucleotides, the CDR3 is TGTGCCAGCAGTATGGGGGGACAGGGCCAAGAGACCCAGTACTTC. The encoded protein is CASSMGGQGQETQYF.

The chain couples TRBV5-6 to TRBJ2-7, with 9 positions matching TRBD1. V gave up 3 bases and J gave up 7 bases; unmatched junction bases: 11. Germline values: CDR1 SGHDT, CDR2 YYEEEE. This CDR3 has 15 amino acids. As DNA, the CDR3 is TGTGCCAGCAGCTGGGGGACAGGGCCTGCTAGGGAGCAGTACTTC. Encoded protein: CASSWGTGPAREQYF.